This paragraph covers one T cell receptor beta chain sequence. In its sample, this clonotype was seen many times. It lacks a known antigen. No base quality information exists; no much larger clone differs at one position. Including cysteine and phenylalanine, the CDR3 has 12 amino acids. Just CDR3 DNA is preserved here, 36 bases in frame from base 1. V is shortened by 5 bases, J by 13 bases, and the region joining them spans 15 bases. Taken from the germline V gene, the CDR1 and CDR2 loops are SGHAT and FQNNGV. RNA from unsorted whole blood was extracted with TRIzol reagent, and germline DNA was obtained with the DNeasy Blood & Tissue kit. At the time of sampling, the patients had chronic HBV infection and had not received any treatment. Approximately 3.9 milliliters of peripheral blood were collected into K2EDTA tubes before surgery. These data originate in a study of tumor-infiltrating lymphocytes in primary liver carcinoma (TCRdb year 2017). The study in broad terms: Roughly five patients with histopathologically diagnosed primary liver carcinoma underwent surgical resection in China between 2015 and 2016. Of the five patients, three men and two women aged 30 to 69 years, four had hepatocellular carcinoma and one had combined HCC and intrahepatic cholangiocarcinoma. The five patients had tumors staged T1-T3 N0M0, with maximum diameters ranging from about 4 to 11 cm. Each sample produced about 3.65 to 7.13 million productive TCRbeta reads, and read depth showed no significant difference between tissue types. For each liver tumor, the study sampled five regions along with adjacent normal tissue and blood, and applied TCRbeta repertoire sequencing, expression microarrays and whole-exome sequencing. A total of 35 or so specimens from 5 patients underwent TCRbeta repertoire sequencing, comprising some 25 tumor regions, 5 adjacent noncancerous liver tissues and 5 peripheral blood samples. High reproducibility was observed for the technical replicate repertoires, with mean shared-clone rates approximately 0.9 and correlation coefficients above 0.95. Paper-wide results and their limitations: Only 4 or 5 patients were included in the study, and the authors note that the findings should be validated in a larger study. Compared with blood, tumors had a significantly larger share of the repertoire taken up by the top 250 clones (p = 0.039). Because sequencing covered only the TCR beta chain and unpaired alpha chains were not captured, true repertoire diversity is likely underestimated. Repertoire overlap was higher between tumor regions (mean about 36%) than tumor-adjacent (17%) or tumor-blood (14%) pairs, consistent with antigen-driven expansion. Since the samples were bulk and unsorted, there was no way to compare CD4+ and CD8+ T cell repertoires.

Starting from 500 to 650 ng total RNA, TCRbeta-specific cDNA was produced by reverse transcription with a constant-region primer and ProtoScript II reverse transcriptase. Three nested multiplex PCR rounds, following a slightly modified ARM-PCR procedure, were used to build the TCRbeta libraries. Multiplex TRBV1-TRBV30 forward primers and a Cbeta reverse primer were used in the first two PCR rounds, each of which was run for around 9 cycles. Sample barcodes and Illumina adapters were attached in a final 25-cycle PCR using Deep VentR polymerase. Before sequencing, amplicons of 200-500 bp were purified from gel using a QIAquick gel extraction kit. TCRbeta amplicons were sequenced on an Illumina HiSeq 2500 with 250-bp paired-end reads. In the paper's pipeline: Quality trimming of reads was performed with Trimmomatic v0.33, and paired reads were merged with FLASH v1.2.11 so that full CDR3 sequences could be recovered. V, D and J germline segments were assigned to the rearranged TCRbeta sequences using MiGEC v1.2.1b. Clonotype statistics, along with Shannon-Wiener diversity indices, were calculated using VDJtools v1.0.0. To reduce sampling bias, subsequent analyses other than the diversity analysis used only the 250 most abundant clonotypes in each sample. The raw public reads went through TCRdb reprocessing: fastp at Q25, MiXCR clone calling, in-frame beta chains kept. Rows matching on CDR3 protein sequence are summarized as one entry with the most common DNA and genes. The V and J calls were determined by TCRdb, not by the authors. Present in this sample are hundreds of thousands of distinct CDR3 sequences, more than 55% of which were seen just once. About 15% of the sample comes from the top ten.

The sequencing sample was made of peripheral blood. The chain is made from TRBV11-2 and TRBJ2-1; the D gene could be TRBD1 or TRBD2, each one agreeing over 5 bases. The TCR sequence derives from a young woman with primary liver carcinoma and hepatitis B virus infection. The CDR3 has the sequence CASSLLAGNQFF. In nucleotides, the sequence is TGTGCCAGCAGCCTTCTAGCAGGGAATCAGTTCTTC.